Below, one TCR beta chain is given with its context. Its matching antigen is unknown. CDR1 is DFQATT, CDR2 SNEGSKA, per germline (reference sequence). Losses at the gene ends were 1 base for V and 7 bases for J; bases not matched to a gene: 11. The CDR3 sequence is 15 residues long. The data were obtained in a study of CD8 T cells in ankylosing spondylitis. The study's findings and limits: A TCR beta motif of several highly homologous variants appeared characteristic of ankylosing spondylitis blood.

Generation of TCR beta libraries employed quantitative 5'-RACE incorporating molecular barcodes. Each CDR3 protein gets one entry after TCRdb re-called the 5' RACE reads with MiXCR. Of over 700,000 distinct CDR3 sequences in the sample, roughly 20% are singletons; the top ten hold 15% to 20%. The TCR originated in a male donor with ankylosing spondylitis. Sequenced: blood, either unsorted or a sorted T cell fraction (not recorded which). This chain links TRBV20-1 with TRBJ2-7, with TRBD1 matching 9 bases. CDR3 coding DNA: TGCAGTGCTAGAGTGCAACCGGGACAGGGCTATGAGCAGTACTTC. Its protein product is CSARVQPGQGYEQYF.